This T cell receptor (beta chain) is drawn from a study of spatial heterogeneity in lung cancer. There are a few counts of this clonotype. Trimming took off 3 bases at V and 4 bases at J, with 14 bases between the two ends. Germline V lookup: CDR1 DFQATT, CDR2 SNEGSKA (reference sequence). CDR3 size: 14 residues. Time point of the sample: sample taken at primary tumor resection. The input material, whole RNA from tumor, nontumor lung or frozen PBMC, was sequenced unsorted. Via MiXCR, TCRdb re-called the 5' RACE reads, giving one row per CDR3 protein. The sample lists about 86,000 distinct CDR3 sequences; approximately 12% were seen once.

This rearrangement joins TRBV20-1 to TRBJ2-3, with D uncertain. Sample: PBMCs, taken at surgery. This sequence was found in a male donor with early-stage non-small cell lung cancer. The CDR3 sequence: CSARASNAADTQYF. The DNA for the CDR3 is TGCAGTGCTAGGGCCTCGAACGCTGCAGATACGCAGTATTTT.